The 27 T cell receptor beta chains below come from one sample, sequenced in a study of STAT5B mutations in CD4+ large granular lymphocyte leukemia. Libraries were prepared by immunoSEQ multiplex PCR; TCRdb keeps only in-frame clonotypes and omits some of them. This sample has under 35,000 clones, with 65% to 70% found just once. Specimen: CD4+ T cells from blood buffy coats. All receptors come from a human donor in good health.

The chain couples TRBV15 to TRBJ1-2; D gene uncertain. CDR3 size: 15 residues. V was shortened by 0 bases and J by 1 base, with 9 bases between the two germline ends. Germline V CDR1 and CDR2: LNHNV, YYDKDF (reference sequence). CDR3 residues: CATSREPELNYGYTF. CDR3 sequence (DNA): TGTGCCACCAGCAGAGAACCAGAACTTAACTATGGCTACACCTTC.

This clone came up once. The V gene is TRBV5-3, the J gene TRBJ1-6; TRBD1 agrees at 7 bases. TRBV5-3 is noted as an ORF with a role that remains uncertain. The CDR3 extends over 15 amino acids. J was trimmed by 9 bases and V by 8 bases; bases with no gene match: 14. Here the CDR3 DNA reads TGTGCCAGCAGCCAAGCGACAGGGAGATTTTCACCCCTCCACTTT. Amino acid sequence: CASSQATGRFSPLHF.

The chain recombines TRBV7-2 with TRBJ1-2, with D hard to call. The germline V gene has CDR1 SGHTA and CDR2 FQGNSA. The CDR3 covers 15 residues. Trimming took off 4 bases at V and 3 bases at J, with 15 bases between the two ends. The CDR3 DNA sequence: TGTGCCAGCAGCTCCCCCTGGAGCGGGGACTATGGCTACACCTTC. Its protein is CASSSPWSGDYGYTF.

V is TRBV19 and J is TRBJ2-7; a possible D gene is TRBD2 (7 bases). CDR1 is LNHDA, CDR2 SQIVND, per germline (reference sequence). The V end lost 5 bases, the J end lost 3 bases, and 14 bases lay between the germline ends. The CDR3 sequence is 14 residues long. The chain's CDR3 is CASSLRGLVYEQYF. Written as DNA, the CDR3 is TGTGCCAGTAGTTTGCGGGGGCTCGTCTACGAGCAGTACTTC.

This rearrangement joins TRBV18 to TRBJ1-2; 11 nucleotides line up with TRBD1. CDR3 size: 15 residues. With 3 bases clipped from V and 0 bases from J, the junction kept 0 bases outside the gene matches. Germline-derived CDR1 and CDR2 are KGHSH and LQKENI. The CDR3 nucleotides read TGTGCCAGCTCACCGGGACAGGGGGCTAACTATGGCTACACCTTC. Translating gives CASSPGQGANYGYTF.

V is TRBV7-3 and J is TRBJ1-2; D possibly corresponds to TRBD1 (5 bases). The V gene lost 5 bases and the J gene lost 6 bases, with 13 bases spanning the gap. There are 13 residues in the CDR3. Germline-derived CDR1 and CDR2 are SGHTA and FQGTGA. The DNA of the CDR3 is TGTGCCAGCAGCCTTGGACAACAGGATGGCTACACCTTC. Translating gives CASSLGQQDGYTF. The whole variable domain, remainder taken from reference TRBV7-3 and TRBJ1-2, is GAGVSQTPSNKVTEKGKYVELRCDPISGHTALYWYRQSLGQGPEFLIYFQGTGAADDSGLPNDRFFAVRPEGSVSTLKIQRTERGDSAVYLCASSLGQQDGYTFGSGTRLTVV.

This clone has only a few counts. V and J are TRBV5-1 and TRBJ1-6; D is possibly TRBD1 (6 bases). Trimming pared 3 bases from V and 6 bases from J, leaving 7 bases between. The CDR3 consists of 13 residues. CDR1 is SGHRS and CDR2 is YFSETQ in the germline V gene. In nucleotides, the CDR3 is TGCGCCAGCAGCTCGGACAGTAATTCACCCCTCCACTTT. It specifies CASSSDSNSPLHF.

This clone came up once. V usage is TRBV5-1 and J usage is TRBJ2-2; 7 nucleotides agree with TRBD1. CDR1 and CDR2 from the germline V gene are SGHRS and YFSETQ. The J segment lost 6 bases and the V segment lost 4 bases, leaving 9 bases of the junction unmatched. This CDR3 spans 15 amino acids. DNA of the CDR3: TGCGCCAGCAGCGACCGACAGGGCCGTTCCGGGGAGCTGTTTTTT. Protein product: CASSDRQGRSGELFF.

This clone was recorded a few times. The CDR3 sequence: CASSQGYNLYGYTF. The CDR3 DNA sequence: TGTGCCAGCAGCCAGGGGTACAACCTCTATGGCTACACCTTC. V and J are TRBV7-2 and TRBJ1-2; D perhaps matches TRBD1 (6 bases). CDR3 length: 14 residues. Trimming pared 5 bases from V and 4 bases from J, leaving 14 bases between. Looked up from germline, CDR1 is SGHTA and CDR2 is FQGNSA.

The CDR3, as DNA: TGTGCCAGCAATTTTCAACAGGGGCGACATTATGGCTACACCTTC. It specifies CASNFQQGRHYGYTF. This sequence joins TRBV6-6 and TRBJ1-2; 7 positions match TRBD1. The CDR3 sequence is 15 residues long. The V gene's germline CDR1 is MNHNY and CDR2 SVGAGI (reference sequence). V lost 7 bases and J lost 5; bases outside the gene matches: 13.

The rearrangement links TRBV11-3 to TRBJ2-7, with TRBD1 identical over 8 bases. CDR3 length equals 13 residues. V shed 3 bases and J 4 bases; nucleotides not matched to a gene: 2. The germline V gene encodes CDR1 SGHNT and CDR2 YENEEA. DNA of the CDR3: TGTGCCAGCAGCTTCAGGACAGGGTACGAGCAGTACTTC. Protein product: CASSFRTGYEQYF.

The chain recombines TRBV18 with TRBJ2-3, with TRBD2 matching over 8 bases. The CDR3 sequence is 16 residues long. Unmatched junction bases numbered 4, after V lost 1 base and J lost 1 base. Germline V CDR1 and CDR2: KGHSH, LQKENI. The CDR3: CASSPRAGAGTDTQYF. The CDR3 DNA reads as TGTGCCAGCTCACCACGAGCGGGGGCAGGCACAGATACGCAGTATTTT.

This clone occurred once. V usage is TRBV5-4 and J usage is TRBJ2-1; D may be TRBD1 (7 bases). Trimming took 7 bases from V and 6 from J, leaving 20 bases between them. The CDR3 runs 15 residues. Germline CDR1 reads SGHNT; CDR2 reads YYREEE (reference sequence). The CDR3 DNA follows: TGTGCCAGCGGTGGAGGAGGGGGCGTCGTCAATGAGCAGTTCTTC. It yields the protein CASGGGGGVVNEQFF.

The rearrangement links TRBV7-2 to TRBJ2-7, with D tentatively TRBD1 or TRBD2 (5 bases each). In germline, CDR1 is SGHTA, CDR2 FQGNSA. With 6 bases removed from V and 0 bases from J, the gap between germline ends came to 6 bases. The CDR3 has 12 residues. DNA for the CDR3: TGTGCCAGCAGGGGGGTCTCCTACGAGCAGTACTTC. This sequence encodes CASRGVSYEQYF.

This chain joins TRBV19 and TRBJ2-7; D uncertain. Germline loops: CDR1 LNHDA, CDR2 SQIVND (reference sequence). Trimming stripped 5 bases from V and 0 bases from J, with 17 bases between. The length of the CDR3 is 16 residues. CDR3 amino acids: CASSVGVSGSSYEQYF. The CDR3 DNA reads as TGTGCCAGTAGTGTAGGTGTTTCGGGCAGCTCCTACGAGCAGTACTTC.

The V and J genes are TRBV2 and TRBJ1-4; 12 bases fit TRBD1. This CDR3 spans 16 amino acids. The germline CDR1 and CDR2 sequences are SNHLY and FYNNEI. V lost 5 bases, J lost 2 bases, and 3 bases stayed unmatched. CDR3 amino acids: CASSLGTGGTNEKLFF. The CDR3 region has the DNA TGTGCCAGCAGTCTAGGGACAGGGGGCACTAATGAAAAACTGTTTTTT.

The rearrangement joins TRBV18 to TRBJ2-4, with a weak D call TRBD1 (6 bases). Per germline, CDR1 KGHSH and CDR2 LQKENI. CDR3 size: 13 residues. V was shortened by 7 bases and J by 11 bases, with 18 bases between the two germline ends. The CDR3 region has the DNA TGTGCCAGCTTCGGGGCAGGGGACGTTTTTCAGTACTTC. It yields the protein CASFGAGDVFQYF.

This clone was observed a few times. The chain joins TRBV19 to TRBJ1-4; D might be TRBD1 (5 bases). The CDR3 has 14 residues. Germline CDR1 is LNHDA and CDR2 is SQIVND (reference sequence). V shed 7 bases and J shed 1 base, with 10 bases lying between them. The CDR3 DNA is TGTGCCAGTATGGGGGACGGAACTAATGAAAAACTGTTTTTT. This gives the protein CASMGDGTNEKLFF.

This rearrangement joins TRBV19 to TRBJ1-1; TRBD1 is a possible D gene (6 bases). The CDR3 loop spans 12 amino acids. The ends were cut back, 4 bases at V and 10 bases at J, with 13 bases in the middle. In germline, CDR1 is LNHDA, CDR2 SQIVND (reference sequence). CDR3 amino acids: CASSSRGFGAFF. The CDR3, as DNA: TGTGCCAGTAGTAGCAGGGGTTTTGGAGCTTTCTTT.

The CDR3 nucleotides are TGTGCCATCAAAGAGACAGGGGGCAATCAGCCCCAGCATTTT. Protein sequence: CAIKETGGNQPQHF. The chain has TRBV10-3 and TRBJ1-5, with 8 positions matching TRBD1. This CDR3 spans 14 amino acids. With V trimmed by 7 bases and J by 2 bases, 4 bases remained unmatched. Germline CDR1 ENHRY, CDR2 SYGVKD.

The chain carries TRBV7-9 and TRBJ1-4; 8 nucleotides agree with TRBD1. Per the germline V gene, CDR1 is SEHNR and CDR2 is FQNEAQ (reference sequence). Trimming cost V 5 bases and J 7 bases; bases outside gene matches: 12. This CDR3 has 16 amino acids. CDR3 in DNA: TGTGCCAGCAGCCGCTCAGGACAGGGCGGGGGTGAAAAACTGTTTTTT. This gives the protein CASSRSGQGGGEKLFF.

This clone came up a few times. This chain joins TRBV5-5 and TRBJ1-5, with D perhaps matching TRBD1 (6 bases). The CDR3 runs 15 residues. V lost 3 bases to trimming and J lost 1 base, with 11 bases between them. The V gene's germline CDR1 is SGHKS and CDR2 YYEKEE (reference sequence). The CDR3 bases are TGTGCCAGCAGCTACCTACAGGGAAGCAATCAGCCCCAGCATTTT. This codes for CASSYLQGSNQPQHF.

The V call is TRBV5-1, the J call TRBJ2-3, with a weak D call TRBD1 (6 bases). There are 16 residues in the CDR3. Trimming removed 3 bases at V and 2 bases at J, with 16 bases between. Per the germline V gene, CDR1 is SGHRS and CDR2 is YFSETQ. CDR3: CASSSGGRGHTDTQYF. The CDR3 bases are TGCGCCAGCAGCTCCGGAGGCAGGGGACACACAGATACGCAGTATTTT.

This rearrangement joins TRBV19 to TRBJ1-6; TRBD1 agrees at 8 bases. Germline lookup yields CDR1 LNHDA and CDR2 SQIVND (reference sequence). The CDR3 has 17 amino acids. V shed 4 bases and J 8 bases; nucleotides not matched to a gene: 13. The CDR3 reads CASSTTGGGPPYSPLHF. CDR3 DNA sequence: TGTGCCAGTAGTACCACAGGGGGAGGTCCCCCCTATTCACCCCTCCACTTT.

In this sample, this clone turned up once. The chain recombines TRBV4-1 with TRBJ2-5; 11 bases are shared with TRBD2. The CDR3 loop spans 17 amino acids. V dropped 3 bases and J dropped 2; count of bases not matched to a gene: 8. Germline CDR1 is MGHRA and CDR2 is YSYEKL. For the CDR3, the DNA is TGCGCCAGCAGCCACGGTACTAGCGGGGGATTTCAAGAGACCCAGTACTTC. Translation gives CASSHGTSGGFQETQYF.

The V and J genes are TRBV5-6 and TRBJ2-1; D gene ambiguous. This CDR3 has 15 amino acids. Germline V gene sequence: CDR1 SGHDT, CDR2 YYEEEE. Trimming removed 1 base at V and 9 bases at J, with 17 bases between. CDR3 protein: CASSLLSASPGEQFF. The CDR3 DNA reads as TGTGCCAGCAGCTTGCTTTCCGCCAGCCCGGGTGAGCAGTTCTTC.

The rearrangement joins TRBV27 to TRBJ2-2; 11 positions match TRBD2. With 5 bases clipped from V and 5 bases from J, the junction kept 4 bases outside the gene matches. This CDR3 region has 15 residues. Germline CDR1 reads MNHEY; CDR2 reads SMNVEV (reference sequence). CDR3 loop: CASSPTSGKTGELFF. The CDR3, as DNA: TGTGCCAGCAGTCCGACTAGCGGGAAGACCGGGGAGCTGTTTTTT.